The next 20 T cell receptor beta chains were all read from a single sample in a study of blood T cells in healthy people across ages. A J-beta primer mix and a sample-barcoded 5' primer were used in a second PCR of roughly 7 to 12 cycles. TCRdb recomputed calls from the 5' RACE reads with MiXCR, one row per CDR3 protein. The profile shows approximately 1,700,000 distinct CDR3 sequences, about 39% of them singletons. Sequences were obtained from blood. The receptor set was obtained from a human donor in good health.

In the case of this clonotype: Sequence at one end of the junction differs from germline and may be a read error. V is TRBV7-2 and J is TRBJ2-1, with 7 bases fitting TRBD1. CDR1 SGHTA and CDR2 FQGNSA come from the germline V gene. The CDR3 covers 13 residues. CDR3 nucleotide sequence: TGCTTTTCTACAGGGGTGACCTACAATGAGCAGTTCTTC. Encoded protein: CFSTGVTYNEQFF.

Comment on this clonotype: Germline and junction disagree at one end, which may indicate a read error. CDR3 in amino acids: CAIGESTSGEETQYF. CDR3 nucleotide sequence: TGTGCCATCGGTGAGTCGACTAGCGGGGAAGAGACCCAGTACTTC. The rearrangement uses TRBV10-3 and TRBJ2-4, with 11 bases matching TRBD2. Near its end, the DNA agrees better with TRBJ2-5, so the J call may be wrong. Germline V CDR1 and CDR2: ENHRY, SYGVKD. The CDR3 is 15 residues long.

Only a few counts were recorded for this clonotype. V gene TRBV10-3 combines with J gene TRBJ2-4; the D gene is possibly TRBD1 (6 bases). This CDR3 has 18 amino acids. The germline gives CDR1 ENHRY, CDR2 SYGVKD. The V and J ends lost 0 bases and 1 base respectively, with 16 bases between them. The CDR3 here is CAISESTTARGAKNIQYF. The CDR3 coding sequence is TGTGCCATCAGTGAGTCGACGACAGCGAGGGGGGCCAAAAACATTCAGTACTTC.

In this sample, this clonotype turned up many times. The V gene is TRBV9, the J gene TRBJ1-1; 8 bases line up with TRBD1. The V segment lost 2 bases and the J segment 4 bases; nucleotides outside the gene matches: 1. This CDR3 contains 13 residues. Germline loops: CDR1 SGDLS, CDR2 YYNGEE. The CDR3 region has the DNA TGTGCCAGCAGCGTTACAGGGGGCACTGAAGCTTTCTTT. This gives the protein CASSVTGGTEAFF.

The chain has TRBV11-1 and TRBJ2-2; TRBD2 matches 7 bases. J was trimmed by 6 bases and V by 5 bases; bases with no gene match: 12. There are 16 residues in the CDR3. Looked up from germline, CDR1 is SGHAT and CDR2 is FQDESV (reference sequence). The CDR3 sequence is CASSARGGGAAGELFF. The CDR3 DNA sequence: TGTGCCAGCAGCGCCCGGGGCGGGGGAGCCGCCGGGGAGCTGTTTTTT.

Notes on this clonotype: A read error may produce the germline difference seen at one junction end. The DNA for the CDR3 is TGTGCCGGCAGCCCCTACACAGGGTTGGATCAGCCCCAGCATTTT. As protein: CAGSPYTGLDQPQHF. The genes are TRBV4-2 and TRBJ1-5, with D possibly TRBD1 on 6 matching bases. Germline CDR1 and CDR2: LGHNA and YNFKEQ. The CDR3 totals 15 residues.

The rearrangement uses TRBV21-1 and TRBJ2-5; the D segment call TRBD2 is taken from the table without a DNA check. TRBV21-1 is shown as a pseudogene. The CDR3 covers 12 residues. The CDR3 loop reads CASSKACWEQYF. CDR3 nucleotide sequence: TGTGCCAGCAGCAAAGCTTGTTGGGAGCAGTACTTC.

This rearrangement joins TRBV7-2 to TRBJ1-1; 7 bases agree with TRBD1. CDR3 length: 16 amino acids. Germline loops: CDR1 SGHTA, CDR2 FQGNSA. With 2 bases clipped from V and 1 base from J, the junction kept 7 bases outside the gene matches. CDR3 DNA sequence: TGTGCCAGCAGCTTATTCGGGGGGACAGAGAACACTGAAGCTTTCTTT. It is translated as CASSLFGGTENTEAFF.

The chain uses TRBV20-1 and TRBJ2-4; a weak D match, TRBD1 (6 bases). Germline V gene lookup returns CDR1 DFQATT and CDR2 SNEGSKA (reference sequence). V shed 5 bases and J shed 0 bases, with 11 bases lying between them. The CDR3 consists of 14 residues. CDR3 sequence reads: CSAEGVLAKNIQYF. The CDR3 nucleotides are TGCAGTGCTGAGGGGGTTCTAGCCAAAAACATTCAGTACTTC.

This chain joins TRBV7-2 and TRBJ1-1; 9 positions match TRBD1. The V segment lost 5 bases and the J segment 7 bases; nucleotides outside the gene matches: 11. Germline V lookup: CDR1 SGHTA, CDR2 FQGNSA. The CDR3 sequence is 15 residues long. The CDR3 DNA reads TGTGCCAGCAGCCCAACCGGGACAGGGTGGATTGAAGCTTTCTTT. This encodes CASSPTGTGWIEAFF. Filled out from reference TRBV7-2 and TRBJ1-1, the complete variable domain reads GAGVSQSPSNKVTEKGKDVELRCDPISGHTALYWYRQSLGQGLEFLIYFQGNSAPDKSGLPSDRFSAERTGGSVSTLTIQRTQQEDSAVYLCASSPTGTGWIEAFFGQGTRLTVV.

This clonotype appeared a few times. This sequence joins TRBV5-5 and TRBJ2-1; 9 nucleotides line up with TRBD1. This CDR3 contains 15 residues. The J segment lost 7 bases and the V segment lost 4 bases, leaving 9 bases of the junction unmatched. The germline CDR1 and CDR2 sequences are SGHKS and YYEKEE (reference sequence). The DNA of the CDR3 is TGTGCCAGCAGCCCGGGGGACAGGGATTCTAATGAGCAGTTCTTC. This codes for CASSPGDRDSNEQFF.

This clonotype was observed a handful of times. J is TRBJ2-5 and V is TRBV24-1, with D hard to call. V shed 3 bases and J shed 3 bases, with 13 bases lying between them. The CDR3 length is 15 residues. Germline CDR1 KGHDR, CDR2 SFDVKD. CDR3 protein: CATSDRAVEKETQYF. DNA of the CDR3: TGTGCCACCAGTGATAGGGCTGTGGAGAAAGAGACCCAGTACTTC.

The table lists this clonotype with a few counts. The CDR3 sequence is CAISERVAGQETQYF. The CDR3 DNA is TGTGCCATCAGTGAACGGGTAGCGGGGCAAGAGACCCAGTACTTC. The chain joins TRBV10-3 to TRBJ2-5; 8 nucleotides agree with TRBD2. Germline assignment: CDR1 ENHRY and CDR2 SYGVKD. The V gene end was trimmed by 3 bases and the J gene end by 2 bases; junction bases not matched to a gene: 5. This CDR3 is built from 15 residues.

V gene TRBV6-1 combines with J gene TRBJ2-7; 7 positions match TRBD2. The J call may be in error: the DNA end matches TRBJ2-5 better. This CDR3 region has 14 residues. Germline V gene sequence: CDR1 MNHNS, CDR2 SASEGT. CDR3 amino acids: CASSETAGEGTQYF. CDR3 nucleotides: TGTGCCAGCAGTGAAACCGCGGGGGAGGGGACCCAGTACTTC.

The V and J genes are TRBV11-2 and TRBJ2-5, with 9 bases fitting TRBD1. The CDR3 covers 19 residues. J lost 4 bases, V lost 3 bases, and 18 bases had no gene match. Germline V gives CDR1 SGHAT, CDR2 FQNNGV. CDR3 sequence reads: CASSFPGQGWGDVRETQYF. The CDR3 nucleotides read TGTGCCAGCAGCTTTCCGGGACAGGGTTGGGGGGACGTACGAGAGACCCAGTACTTC.

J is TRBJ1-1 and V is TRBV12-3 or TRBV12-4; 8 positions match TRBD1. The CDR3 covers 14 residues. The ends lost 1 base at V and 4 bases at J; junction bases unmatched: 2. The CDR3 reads CASSLGTGITEAFF. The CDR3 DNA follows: TGTGCCAGCAGTTTAGGGACAGGGATCACTGAAGCTTTCTTT.

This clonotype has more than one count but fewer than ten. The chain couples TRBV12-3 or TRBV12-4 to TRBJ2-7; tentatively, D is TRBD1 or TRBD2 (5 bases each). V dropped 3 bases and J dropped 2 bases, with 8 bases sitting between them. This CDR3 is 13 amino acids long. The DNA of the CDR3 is TGTGCCAGCAGTTTTTGGGACCCCTACGAGCAGTACTTC. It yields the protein CASSFWDPYEQYF.

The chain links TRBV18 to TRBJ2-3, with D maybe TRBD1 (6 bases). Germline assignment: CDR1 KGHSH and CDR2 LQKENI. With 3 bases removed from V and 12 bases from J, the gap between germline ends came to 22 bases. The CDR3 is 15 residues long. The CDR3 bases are TGTGCCAGCTCACCTTTCGGACAGTTCCAAGAGACCCAGTATTTT. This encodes CASSPFGQFQETQYF.

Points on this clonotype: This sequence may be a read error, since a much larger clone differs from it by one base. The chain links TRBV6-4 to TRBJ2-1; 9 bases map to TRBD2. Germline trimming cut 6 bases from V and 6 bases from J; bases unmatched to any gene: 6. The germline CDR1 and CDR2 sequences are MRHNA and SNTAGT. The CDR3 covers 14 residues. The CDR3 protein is CASREGGGANEQFF. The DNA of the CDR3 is TGTGCCAGCAGGGAAGGCGGGGGGGCCAATGAGCAGTTCTTC.

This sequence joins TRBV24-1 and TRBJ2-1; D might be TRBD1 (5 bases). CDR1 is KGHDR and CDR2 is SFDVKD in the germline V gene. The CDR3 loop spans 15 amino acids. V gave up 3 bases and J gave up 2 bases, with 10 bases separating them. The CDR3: CATSDPMTAYNEQFF. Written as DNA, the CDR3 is TGTGCCACCAGTGATCCGATGACAGCCTACAATGAGCAGTTCTTC.